This T cell receptor (beta chain) was identified during a study of identical twins. On this clonotype itself: Its target is not known.

The junction had 15 bases not matched to a gene; V was cut back by 2 bases and J by 11 bases. The CDR3 length is 16 residues. Germline V gene sequence: CDR1 LGHNA, CDR2 YNFKEQ. Findings and caveats of the study: A partial confounding effect on zero-insertion analyses could come from invariant MAIT and iNKT cells.

TCRdb itself ran the 5' RACE reads through MiXCR, one entry per CDR3 protein. The sample lists 1.5 million to 2 million distinct CDR3 sequences, about 30% occurring once. Source material: cord blood. The V call is TRBV4-2, the J call TRBJ2-5; 9 nucleotides align to TRBD2. This sequence originates from a newborn girl in good health. CDR3 DNA sequence: TGTGCCAGCAGCCAACGGGAAGGCGGGAGGGATAATGAGCAGTACTTC. Translation: CASSQREGGRDNEQYF.